These 32 T cell receptor beta chains originate from one sample sequenced in a study of T cell repertoires in cytomegalovirus infection. These receptors' antigens are unknown. From the reads, TCRdb called clonotypes with MiXCR, one entry per CDR3 protein. The table has roughly 860,000 distinct CDR3 sequences, approximately 29% seen once. The source was cultured CD8+ T cells from PBMCs, collected from culture after CMV antigen stimulation. These receptor sequences come from a human donor in good health (CMV status not recorded). Some clones in this sample may be carry-over from other donors' samples.

The rearrangement uses TRBV28 and TRBJ2-5; 7 positions match TRBD1. V was clipped by 1 base and J by 3 bases; unmatched bases: 5. Germline V gene sequence: CDR1 MDHEN, CDR2 SYDVKM. This CDR3 is 15 amino acids long. CDR3 in amino acids: CASSLFTGQKETQYF. The CDR3 DNA reads TGTGCCAGCAGTTTATTCACGGGACAGAAAGAGACCCAGTACTTC.

The J gene is TRBJ1-5, the V gene TRBV19; a possible D gene is TRBD1 (5 bases). The CDR3 consists of 13 residues. V was pared by 3 bases and J by 3 bases, with 6 bases between. The germline gives CDR1 LNHDA, CDR2 SQIVND (reference sequence). The CDR3 reads CASSMTDNQPQHF. The CDR3 bases are TGTGCCAGTAGTATGACAGACAATCAGCCCCAGCATTTT.

This clonotype was seen a handful of times. The chain joins TRBV3-1 to TRBJ2-2, with a possible D match to TRBD1 (6 bases). V lost 9 bases, J lost 2 bases, and 16 bases lay in between. From germline, CDR1 is LGHDT and CDR2 YNNKEL (reference sequence). CDR3 length equals 15 residues. The CDR3: CARKKVTGNTGELFF. The CDR3 DNA reads as TGTGCCAGGAAGAAAGTGACAGGAAACACCGGGGAGCTGTTTTTT. The variable domain in full, with the rest retrieved from reference TRBV3-1 and TRBJ2-2, is DTAVSQTPKYLVTQMGNDKSIKCEQNLGHDTMYWYKQDSKKFLKIMFSYNNKELIINETVPNRFSPKSPDKAHLNLHINSLELGDSAVYFCARKKVTGNTGELFFGEGSRLTVL.

The gene calls are TRBV10-3 and TRBJ2-3; TRBD2 might be the D (6 bases). Germline V gene sequence: CDR1 ENHRY, CDR2 SYGVKD. Trimming pared 2 bases from V and 1 base from J, leaving 10 bases between. This CDR3 has 15 amino acids. CDR3 residues: CAISEGGEGTDTQYF. CDR3 in DNA: TGTGCCATCAGTGAGGGAGGGGAAGGCACAGATACGCAGTATTTT.

The table lists this clonotype with a few counts. The chain employs TRBV19 and TRBJ1-5; 11 bases align to TRBD1. Germline CDR1 is LNHDA and CDR2 is SQIVND (reference sequence). V lost 5 bases to trimming and J lost 3 bases; unmatched junction nucleotides: 6. The CDR3 spans 16 residues. The CDR3 DNA reads as TGTGCCAGTAGTGTCGGACAGGGGGCATACAATCAGCCCCAGCATTTT. This gives the protein CASSVGQGAYNQPQHF.

This clonotype was observed a handful of times. The J gene is TRBJ1-6, the V gene TRBV6-2 or TRBV6-3, with TRBD1 as a possible D gene (5 bases). Germline CDR1 MNHEY, CDR2 SVGEGT. The CDR3 is 15 residues long. With 7 bases removed from V and 1 base from J, the gap between germline ends came to 11 bases. The CDR3 reads CASKRGESYNSPLHF. Here the CDR3 DNA reads TGTGCCAGCAAGAGGGGCGAATCCTATAATTCACCCCTCCACTTT.

A few counts support this clonotype. This chain connects TRBV12-3 or TRBV12-4 to TRBJ1-2; D gene unclear. Trimming pared 2 bases from V and 5 bases from J, leaving 12 bases between. The CDR3 loop spans 14 amino acids. The CDR3 nucleotides are TGTGCCAGCAGTTTATCTCCAGTATTTTATGGCTACACCTTC. It encodes CASSLSPVFYGYTF.

V and J are TRBV15 and TRBJ2-7; TRBD1 or TRBD2 may be the D gene (6 bases each). Germline CDR1 and CDR2: LNHNV and YYDKDF (reference sequence). This CDR3 contains 14 residues. Deletions cut 2 bases from V and 2 bases from J, with 10 bases between. The chain's CDR3 is CATSRIGGPYEQYF. The CDR3 DNA is TGTGCCACCAGCAGAATCGGGGGCCCCTACGAGCAGTACTTC.

The CDR3 coding sequence is TGTGCCAGTATCGGGACAAAAGCCTACGAGCAGTACGTC. Amino acids: CASIGTKAYEQYV. The V gene is TRBV19, the J gene TRBJ2-7; D perhaps matches TRBD1 (6 bases). Trimming cost V 7 bases and J 2 bases, with 12 bases left between them. CDR1 is LNHDA and CDR2 is SQIVND in the germline V gene (reference sequence). The CDR3 spans 13 residues.

The chain links TRBV28 to TRBJ2-6; 9 bases match TRBD2. Trimming took 4 bases from V and 0 from J; bases not matched to a gene: 10. The CDR3 runs to 19 residues. Germline lookup yields CDR1 MDHEN and CDR2 SYDVKM. The CDR3 spells CASSSLTSGKISGANVLTF. In DNA, the CDR3 is TGTGCCAGCAGTTCCCTGACTAGCGGCAAGATCTCTGGGGCCAACGTCCTGACTTTC.

The CDR3 sequence is CASSPPGPGYEQYF. The DNA of the CDR3 is TGTGCCAGCAGTCCTCCGGGACCCGGCTACGAGCAGTACTTC. The rearrangement links TRBV27 to TRBJ2-7; D could derive from TRBD1 or TRBD2 (5 bases each). The germline V and J ends were trimmed by 5 bases and 3 bases, with 14 bases remaining between them. CDR3 length: 14 amino acids. Germline values: CDR1 MNHEY, CDR2 SMNVEV (reference sequence).

This clonotype was observed a handful of times. The rearrangement links TRBV27 to TRBJ2-7; 11 positions match TRBD1. V shed 11 bases, J shed 1 base, and the junction held 4 bases outside the gene matches. The germline CDR1 and CDR2 sequences are MNHEY and SMNVEV (reference sequence). There are 13 residues in the CDR3. This chain's CDR3 is CAVGTGGSYEQYV. The CDR3 nucleotides are TGTGCCGTCGGGACAGGGGGTTCCTACGAGCAGTACGTC.

Note on this clonotype: A read error may produce the germline difference seen at one junction end. The genes are TRBV12-3 or TRBV12-4 and TRBJ1-2; D gene unclear. The CDR3 covers 15 residues. The CDR3 DNA reads TGTGTCAGCAGTTTAGGAGGGCGGACTAACTATGGCTACACCTTC. Residues: CVSSLGGRTNYGYTF.

The genes are TRBV20-1 and TRBJ2-3; 9 nucleotides line up with TRBD2. The CDR3 runs 13 residues. CDR1 and CDR2 from the germline V gene are DFQATT and SNEGSKA (reference sequence). V lost 7 bases and J lost 6; bases outside the gene matches: 8. The CDR3 DNA reads as TGCAGTGTTCCGCGGGGGGGCCTGGATACGCAGTATTTT. Protein product: CSVPRGGLDTQYF.

This clonotype was seen a few times. The chain recombines TRBV4-1 with TRBJ2-5; 8 bases are a match to TRBD2. This CDR3 has 16 amino acids. The V and J ends lost 4 bases and 6 bases, in that order; junction bases with no gene match: 13. Per germline, CDR1 MGHRA and CDR2 YSYEKL. The CDR3 loop reads CASSLGRDGGIQTQYF. The CDR3 DNA follows: TGCGCCAGCAGCCTCGGGAGGGACGGCGGTATCCAGACCCAGTACTTC.

DNA for the CDR3: TGTGCCAGCAGTTTGGACTTCCCGGGGGGTGGTGAAAAACTGTTTTTT. Protein: CASSLDFPGGGEKLFF. This chain uses TRBV7-6 with TRBJ1-4; maybe TRBD1 (5 bases). V was clipped by 6 bases and J by 7 bases, with 21 bases between them. Germline V gene sequence: CDR1 SGHVS, CDR2 FNYEAQ. CDR3 length: 16 amino acids. Drawing the rest from reference TRBV7-6 and TRBJ1-4, the complete variable domain is GAGVSQSPRYKVTKRGQDVALRCDPISGHVSLYWYRQALGQGPEFLTYFNYEAQQDKSGLPNDRFSAERPEGSISTLTIQRTEQRDSAMYRCASSLDFPGGGEKLFFGSGTQLSVL.

This clonotype appeared many times. The gene calls are TRBV11-1 and TRBJ1-1, with D perhaps TRBD1 (5 bases). Germline V gives CDR1 SGHAT, CDR2 FQDESV (reference sequence). Trimming stripped 3 bases from V and 3 bases from J, with 17 bases between. CDR3 length equals 16 residues. CDR3 in amino acids: CASSLGWGSEDTEAFF. In nucleotides, the CDR3 is TGTGCCAGCAGCTTGGGTTGGGGGAGTGAAGACACTGAAGCTTTCTTT.

This chain joins TRBV14 and TRBJ1-3; D is uncertain. Trimming pared 5 bases from V and 8 bases from J, leaving 13 bases between. Per germline, CDR1 SGHDN and CDR2 FVKESK. The CDR3 sequence is 13 residues long. The CDR3 spells CASSGKGAYTIYF. The CDR3 bases are TGTGCCAGCAGCGGAAAGGGAGCTTACACCATATATTTT.

CDR3 residues: CSATAGFGDGYTF. CDR3 coding DNA: TGCAGTGCTACCGCAGGGTTTGGAGATGGCTACACCTTC. This chain joins TRBV20-1 and TRBJ1-2, with D possibly being TRBD1 (5 bases). Germline loops: CDR1 DFQATT, CDR2 SNEGSKA (reference sequence). The CDR3 covers 13 residues. V was pared by 4 bases and J by 6 bases, with 15 bases between.

The genes are TRBV7-6 and TRBJ2-2; D is ambiguous. Trimming took off 6 bases at V and 1 base at J, with 9 bases between the two ends. Germline V lookup: CDR1 SGHVS, CDR2 FNYEAQ. The CDR3 spans 14 residues. The chain's CDR3 is CASRGARNTGELFF. CDR3 bases: TGTGCCAGCAGAGGCGCAAGGAACACCGGGGAGCTGTTTTTT.

This clonotype occurred a few times. The chain recombines TRBV7-3 with TRBJ2-5; D ambiguous. Trimming took 2 bases from V and 7 from J, leaving 11 bases between them. Germline loops: CDR1 SGHTA, CDR2 FQGTGA. CDR3 length: 13 amino acids. CDR3 DNA: TGTGCCAGCAGCTTAGAAGCCGGTAGGACCCAGTACTTC. Its translation is CASSLEAGRTQYF. Supplemented by reference TRBV7-3 and TRBJ2-5, the full variable domain reads GAGVSQTPSNKVTEKGKYVELRCDPISGHTALYWYRQSLGQGPEFLIYFQGTGAADDSGLPNDRFFAVRPEGSVSTLKIQRTERGDSAVYLCASSLEAGRTQYFGPGTRLLVL.

This clonotype has just a few counts. V usage is TRBV19 and J usage is TRBJ1-2; 7 positions agree with TRBD1. CDR1 and CDR2 (germline): LNHDA, SQIVND (reference sequence). CDR3 size: 14 residues. Trimming at V came to 5 bases and at J to 6 bases, leaving 9 bases not matched to a gene. The CDR3 protein is CASSLAGGPDGYTF. The CDR3, as DNA: TGTGCCAGTAGTCTTGCAGGGGGGCCAGATGGCTACACCTTC.

The V gene is TRBV18, the J gene TRBJ1-1, with D uncertain. Germline V gene data show CDR1 as KGHSH and CDR2 as LQKENI. The V end lost 0 bases, the J end lost 5 bases, and 13 bases lay between the germline ends. The CDR3 has 15 residues. The CDR3 loop is CASSPPVTAVTEAFF. CDR3 bases: TGTGCCAGCTCACCACCGGTGACTGCGGTTACTGAAGCTTTCTTT.

This clonotype was counted ten times or more. This rearrangement joins TRBV6-1 to TRBJ2-4, with unresolved D. The V gene's germline CDR1 is MNHNS and CDR2 SASEGT. This CDR3 is built from 16 residues. V dropped 0 bases and J dropped 7 bases, with 16 bases sitting between them. CDR3 nucleotide sequence: TGTGCCAGCAGTGAAGCGCGGCTACCCAAAAGTAACATTCAGTACTTC. Translated, it gives CASSEARLPKSNIQYF.

The rearrangement joins TRBV6-8 to TRBJ1-1; D is ambiguous. Germline assignment: CDR1 MNHGY and CDR2 SAAAGT. Trimming cost V 6 bases and J 3 bases, with 14 bases left between them. This CDR3 comprises 14 residues. In DNA, the CDR3 is TGTGCCAGCAGCGTCCCTCCAGCAGACACTGAAGCTTTCTTT. Translation gives CASSVPPADTEAFF.

This clonotype has a single count. The CDR3 bases are TGTGCCAGCATTCGGGACACCGAACACACTGAAGCTTTCTTT. Its translation is CASIRDTEHTEAFF. The chain joins TRBV6-2 or TRBV6-3 to TRBJ1-1; D possibly corresponds to TRBD1 (6 bases). Trimming removed 7 bases at V and 3 bases at J, with 15 bases between. Germline V gene lookup returns CDR1 MNHEY and CDR2 SVGEGT. This CDR3 contains 14 residues.

The chain combines TRBV20-1 with TRBJ2-3; D is unclear. The CDR3 totals 17 residues. Germline CDR1 and CDR2: DFQATT and SNEGSKA (reference sequence). Trimming stripped 0 bases from V and 0 bases from J, with 16 bases between. CDR3 DNA: TGCAGTGCTAGAGATCTGCCGTACCCCACCAGCACAGATACGCAGTATTTT. The encoded protein is CSARDLPYPTSTDTQYF.

The chain links TRBV9 to TRBJ2-5; 8 bases are a match to TRBD2. This CDR3 has 14 amino acids. Germline lookup yields CDR1 SGDLS and CDR2 YYNGEE. V lost 6 bases and J lost 2; bases outside the gene matches: 6. CDR3 DNA: TGTGCCAGCACCCGTAGCGGGACTCAAGAGACCCAGTACTTC. Its protein product is CASTRSGTQETQYF.

The chain carries TRBV4-2 and TRBJ2-1, with 9 bases that match TRBD2. The CDR3 totals 15 residues. V was pared by 3 bases and J by 7 bases, with 7 bases of the junction left unmatched. Germline CDR1 LGHNA, CDR2 YNFKEQ. CDR3 sequence reads: CASSQDAGGQNEQFF. DNA of the CDR3: TGTGCCAGCAGCCAGGATGCGGGGGGGCAAAATGAGCAGTTCTTC.

V is TRBV6-1 and J is TRBJ2-4; perhaps TRBD1 as D (5 bases). The CDR3 contains 17 residues. Germline CDR1 reads MNHNS; CDR2 reads SASEGT. V was clipped by 1 base and J by 5 bases, with 18 bases between them. CDR3 protein: CASSEVRGVGSENIQYF. The CDR3 nucleotides are TGTGCCAGCAGTGAAGTAAGGGGTGTCGGTTCCGAAAACATTCAGTACTTC.

In the case of this clonotype: The junction and the germline gene differ at one end; a read error may be behind it. This chain links TRBV5-1 with TRBJ2-6; 7 bases align to TRBD2. This CDR3 has 19 amino acids. CDR1 SGHRS and CDR2 YFSETQ come from the germline V gene. The CDR3 DNA follows: TGCGCCAGCAGCCCGAACCTAGCGGATTTCATCTCTGGGGCCAACGTCCTGGCTTTC. Encoded protein: CASSPNLADFISGANVLAF.

A few counts support this clonotype. DNA for the CDR3: TGTGCCAGCAGTGCCAGGGGAGGTCAGCCCCAGCATTTT. This codes for CASSARGGQPQHF. This rearrangement joins TRBV2 to TRBJ1-5, with D possibly being TRBD1 (6 bases). This CDR3 is built from 13 residues. Germline CDR1 and CDR2: SNHLY and FYNNEI. With 4 bases removed from V and 6 bases from J, the gap between germline ends came to 10 bases. The full variable domain, in which reference TRBV2 and TRBJ1-5 provide the parts outside the CDR3, is EPEVTQTPSHQVTQMGQEVILRCVPISNHLYFYWYRQILGQKVEFLVSFYNNEISEKSEIFDDQFSVERPDGSNFTLKIRSTKLEDSAMYFCASSARGGQPQHFGDGTRLSIL.